This T cell receptor beta chain was captured in a study of blood T cell repertoires in COVID-19. TCRdb's table, derived via immunoSEQ multiplex PCR, lists solely in-frame clones and lacks some. The table shows fewer than 350,000 clones, with roughly 90% occurring only once. The receptor's source is a man in his 60s who had recovered from COVID-19. Sequenced input: PBMCs or T cells enriched from blood (not recorded which).

The CDR3 protein is CASSPDRDEQYF. The CDR3 DNA sequence: TGTGCCAGCTCCCCGGACAGGGACGAGCAGTACTTC. The gene calls are TRBV18 and TRBJ2-7, with 8 bases identical to TRBD1. The germline V gene has CDR1 KGHSH and CDR2 LQKENI. The V and J ends lost 6 bases and 5 bases, in that order; junction bases with no gene match: 3. This CDR3 has 12 residues. Full variable domain (remainder filled in from reference TRBV18 and TRBJ2-7): NAGVMQNPRHLVRRRGQEARLRCSPMKGHSHVYWYRQLPEEGLKFMVYLQKENIIDESGMPKERFSAEFPKEGPSILRIQQVVRGDSAAYFCASSPDRDEQYFGPGTRLTVT.